The rows below give T cell receptor beta chains drawn from one sample of a study of blood T cells in healthy people across ages. TCRdb used MiXCR to reprocess the 5' RACE reads, holding one entry per CDR3 protein. The top ten clones hold around 30% of a sample with around 800,000 distinct CDR3 sequences, less than 80% of them seen once. Sequencing was performed on blood. Source of these receptors: a man younger than 40 in good health. CDR3s include the opening cysteine and the closing phenylalanine or tryptophan. The D gene is left open where the match is weak. A clone size is listed for some rows: how often the clone was seen (once, few, many), or a class if it is expanded.

j_call clone_size d_call v_call cdr3_nt cdr3_aa
TRBJ2-4 . . TRBV28 TGTGCCAGCAGTTTAAGCAGGGTAGTGGTTGACATTCAGTACTTC CASSLSRVVVDIQYF
TRBJ1-6 few . TRBV7-3 TGTGCCAGCAGCTCCCCCCCAGGACCCCTCCACTTT CASSSPPGPLHF
TRBJ2-2 . . TRBV28 TGTGCCGGCGAGGGCCCTAACACCGGGGAGCTGTTTTTT CAGEGPNTGELFF
TRBJ2-1 once . TRBV5-1 TGCGCCAGCAGCGCTCTTCTCAGGAGCTCCTACAATGAGCAGTTCTTC CASSALLRSSYNEQFF
TRBJ1-5 . . TRBV28 TGTGCCAGCAGTTTAACAGACGGTCCCAATCAGCCCCAGCATTTT CASSLTDGPNQPQHF
TRBJ2-2 . . TRBV12-3/TRBV12-4 TGTGCCAGCAGTTTTAGGACGGCTAACACCGGGGGGCTGTTTTTT CASSFRTANTGGLFF
TRBJ2-7 . . TRBV5-1 TGCGCCAGCAAGACACAGGGAAGCTCAACCTACGAGCAGTACTTC CASKTQGSSTYEQYF
TRBJ2-1 . . TRBV14 TGTGCCAGCAGCTCGTCGGGGATTAGCAATGAGCAGTTCTTC CASSSSGISNEQFF
TRBJ2-7 . . TRBV27 TGTGCCAGCAGTAAGACAGCTTTCTACGAGCAGTACTTC CASSKTAFYEQYF
TRBJ2-7 few TRBD1 TRBV10-3 TGTGCCATCAGTGGACGACAGGGGCTGGCCTACGAGCAGTACTTC CAISGRQGLAYEQYF
TRBJ2-2 . . TRBV3-1 TGTGCCAGCAGCCTGGGACTCTGGGGGGCCGGGGAGCTGTTTTTT CASSLGLWGAGELFF
TRBJ2-7 . . TRBV29-1 TGCAGCGTTGAAGGAATGGCCGGACCGAGTCCACACCCCATCGGCGAGCAGTACTTC CSVEGMAGPSPHPIGEQYF
TRBJ2-5 few TRBD2 TRBV20-1 TGCAGTGCCCCGCTAGCGGGGGGCCAAGAGACCCAGTACTTC CSAPLAGGQETQYF
TRBJ1-5 . TRBD1 TRBV7-2 TGTGCCAGCAGCCTAGACAGGGGGCGGGAACAGCCCCAGCATTTT CASSLDRGREQPQHF
TRBJ2-3 few TRBD2 TRBV7-2 TGTGCCAGCAGCCGAGGACTAGCGGAAACTAGCACAGATACGCAGTATTTT CASSRGLAETSTDTQYF
TRBJ1-4 . . TRBV4-1 TGCGCCAGCAGCCAAGATAAGGGGCGGATTAATGAAAAACTGTTTTTT CASSQDKGRINEKLFF
TRBJ1-1 . . TRBV5-1 TGCGCCAGCACCGTTGGAACCGCGTTCACTGAAGCTTTCTTT CASTVGTAFTEAFF
TRBJ2-7 . TRBD1 TRBV9 TGTGCCAGCAGCACGACAGGGGTCGAGCAGTACTTC CASSTTGVEQYF
TRBJ2-1 once . TRBV10-3 TGTGCCATCAGGGCATACATCTCCTACAATGAGCAGTTCTTC CAIRAYISYNEQFF
TRBJ2-3 . . TRBV12-5 TGTGCTAGTGGTTTGGCGTCGGGTAGCCACGACACAGATACGCAGTATTTT CASGLASGSHDTDTQYF
TRBJ2-1 . TRBD2 TRBV28 TGTGCCAGCAGTTTCGGACTAGCGGGGGAGTACAATGAGCAGTTCTTC CASSFGLAGEYNEQFF
TRBJ2-1 few . TRBV4-1 TGCGCCAGCAGCCAGTTCCTCTCGACGGGAAACAATGAGCAGTTCTTC CASSQFLSTGNNEQFF
TRBJ1-2 . TRBD1 TRBV4-2 TGTGCCAGCAGCCAGACAGGGAAGGGTAACTATGGCTACACCTTC CASSQTGKGNYGYTF
TRBJ2-5 . TRBD1 TRBV27 TGTGCCAGCGGTGGGACAGGGAATGGTGAGACCCAGTACTTC CASGGTGNGETQYF
TRBJ2-3 . TRBD2 TRBV20-1 TGCAGTGCATACCTAGCGGGGGGGGAAGCAGATACGCAGTATTTT CSAYLAGGEADTQYF
TRBJ2-5 few TRBD1 TRBV29-1 TGCAGCGTTATGACAGGGGGGGGCAAAGAGACCCAGTACTTC CSVMTGGGKETQYF
TRBJ2-1 few . TRBV2 TGTGCCAGCAGCGGTTTCCGATTAGGTGGTCCCCACAATGAGCAGTTCTTC CASSGFRLGGPHNEQFF
TRBJ2-7 . . TRBV20-1 TGCAGTGCCAGGGGGGGAGGGGGGCACTCCTACGAGCAGTACTTC CSARGGGGHSYEQYF
TRBJ2-1 few . TRBV6-4 TGTGCCAGCGCGGCAGACTACTACAATGAGCAGTTCTTC CASAADYYNEQFF
TRBJ2-3 few . TRBV6-2/TRBV6-3 TGTGCCAGCAGTTACTCTGGCGGGCGCACAGATACGCAGTATTTT CASSYSGGRTDTQYF
TRBJ1-2 . . TRBV7-9 TGTGCCAGCAGCTTAGGGGAGGGGAAGAGGGGCTACACCTTC CASSLGEGKRGYTF
TRBJ1-2 . TRBD1 TRBV10-3 TGTGCCATCACCCTGGGACAGGGGGCTGGCTATGGCTACACCTTC CAITLGQGAGYGYTF
TRBJ2-4 . . TRBV6-5 TGTGCCAGCACCGGTCGGGGAAACATTCAGTACTTC CASTGRGNIQYF
TRBJ1-4 . TRBD1 TRBV30 TGTGCCTGGAGACGGACAGGGACTAATGAAAAACTGTTTTTT CAWRRTGTNEKLFF
TRBJ1-5 . . TRBV28 TGTGCCAGCACCTCAAGGGGCAATCAGCCCCAGCATTTT CASTSRGNQPQHF
TRBJ2-7 few . TRBV29-1 TGCAGCGTCGGGTTGAGGCAGACCTACGAGCAGTACTTC CSVGLRQTYEQYF
TRBJ1-2 . . TRBV28 TGTGCCAGCGTTTCAGGGTTGGACTTCTATGGCTACACCTTC CASVSGLDFYGYTF
TRBJ1-3 . . TRBV12-3/TRBV12-4 TGTGCCAGCAGTGCACAGGGACCCTCTGGAAACACCATATATTTT CASSAQGPSGNTIYF
TRBJ1-1 . . TRBV7-3 TGTGCCAGCAGCTCGTTGACCGATGGGGCTTTCTTT CASSSLTDGAFF
TRBJ2-5 . . TRBV7-2 TGTGCCAGCAGCAAAGGACTGTGGAAAGAGACCCAGTACTTC CASSKGLWKETQYF
TRBJ2-7 . . TRBV15 TGTGCCACCAGCAGGGATGGGATACCCTACGAGCAGTACTTC CATSRDGIPYEQYF
TRBJ2-7 . TRBD2 TRBV7-2 TGTGCCAGCAGCTTAGTTGGTAGCGGGCACAACTACGAGCAGTACTTC CASSLVGSGHNYEQYF
TRBJ1-5 . . TRBV7-2 TGTGCCAGCAGCGAAGACGGACGGAGAAATCAGCCCCAGCATTTT CASSEDGRRNQPQHF